The rows below give T cell receptor beta chains drawn from one sample of a study of T-cell reconstitution after alpha-beta-depleted transplantation in children. TCRdb fed the PCR reads into MiXCR, producing one record per CDR3 protein. This table has 330,000 or so distinct CDR3 sequences, about 9.4% appearing once. The input for sequencing was PBMCs, taken before TCRalphabeta/CD19-depleted stem cell transplant. These receptors originate from a boy less than two years old with acute myeloid leukemia, due to receive a stem cell transplant. Both conserved end residues are part of each CDR3.

J: TRBJ2-5
V: TRBV3-1
length: 12
CDR3: CASSQDDETQYF

J: TRBJ1-2
V: TRBV29-1
length: 15
CDR3: CSVEDSRGASRGYTF

J: TRBJ1-1
V: TRBV20-1
length: 13
CDR3: CSAGGQGYTEAFF

J: TRBJ2-1
V: TRBV7-3
length: 15
CDR3: CASSYSASSYNEQFF

J: TRBJ2-6
V: TRBV29-1
length: 15
CDR3: CSVVVPSSGANVLTF

J: TRBJ2-1
V: TRBV12-3/TRBV12-4
length: 16
CDR3: CASRQAGGGPYNEQFF

J: TRBJ2-7
V: TRBV5-1
length: 16
CDR3: CASSPHRQGATYEQYF

J: TRBJ2-5
V: TRBV28
length: 14
CDR3: CASSFWTSLETQYF

J: TRBJ2-7
V: TRBV20-1
length: 14
CDR3: CSAIPGLESYEQYF

J: TRBJ2-7
V: TRBV20-1
length: 16
CDR3: CSANPRSGTVSYEQYF

J: TRBJ1-1
V: TRBV7-9
length: 14
CDR3: CASSHGSGRNEAFF

J: TRBJ2-7
V: TRBV28
length: 14
CDR3: CASSLSASAYEQNF

J: TRBJ1-1
V: TRBV4-2
length: 14
CDR3: CASSPRTGNTEAFF

J: TRBJ1-6
V: TRBV5-1
length: 15
CDR3: CASSLEGPYNSPLHF

J: TRBJ2-4
V: TRBV30
length: 12
CDR3: CAWSRGKNIQYF

J: TRBJ1-5
V: TRBV30
length: 13
CDR3: CAWSSAGYQPQHF

J: TRBJ2-5
V: TRBV21-1
length: 14
CDR3: CASSFRRRGETQYF

J: TRBJ2-7
V: TRBV2
length: 13
CDR3: CASSVKLPLEQYF

J: TRBJ2-5
V: TRBV12-3/TRBV12-4
length: 16
CDR3: CASSSPGSGSQETQYF

J: TRBJ2-1
V: TRBV7-9
length: 12
CDR3: CASSQAGGEQFF

J: TRBJ1-2
V: TRBV25-1
length: 13
CDR3: CASSEYLGGGYTF

J: TRBJ2-1
V: TRBV7-3
length: 14
CDR3: CASSSSGGENEQFF

J: TRBJ2-4
V: TRBV15
length: 15
CDR3: CATSTVASGKNIQYF

J: TRBJ2-7
V: TRBV4-1
length: 15
CDR3: CASSQEWGQDYEQYF

J: TRBJ2-1
V: TRBV7-8
length: 15
CDR3: CASSYTGLAANEQFF

J: TRBJ2-7
V: TRBV4-3
length: 16
CDR3: CASSQDRASGSWEQYF

J: TRBJ2-7
V: TRBV7-9
length: 15
CDR3: CASSERDLSPYEQYF

J: TRBJ2-7
V: TRBV5-1
length: 16
CDR3: CASSPPGQRGDYEQYF

J: TRBJ1-4
V: TRBV6-2/TRBV6-3
length: 15
CDR3: CASIDRDRVREKLFF

J: TRBJ2-1
V: TRBV9
length: 20
CDR3: CASSPLLAGDFRSSYNEQFF

J: TRBJ2-1
V: TRBV7-2
length: 17
CDR3: CASSLNRASGRAYEQFF

J: TRBJ1-5
V: TRBV27
length: 15
CDR3: CASSSHRDSGQPQHF

J: TRBJ2-1
V: TRBV4-3
length: 16
CDR3: CASSPTPSGDYNEQFF

J: TRBJ2-7
V: TRBV5-1
length: 16
CDR3: CASSPIPRQEVYEQYF

J: TRBJ2-2
V: TRBV4-1
length: 17
CDR3: CASSQVLAESNTGELFF

J: TRBJ2-5
V: TRBV7-2
length: 18
CDR3: CASSSRAPGTSGQETQYF

J: TRBJ2-3
V: TRBV6-1
length: 14
CDR3: CASSPGLPPDTQYF

J: TRBJ2-7
V: TRBV7-9
length: 17
CDR3: CASSHHPGTGTLYEQYF

J: TRBJ2-7
V: TRBV10-3
length: 16
CDR3: CAISPIDSGRLYEQYF

J: TRBJ1-2
V: TRBV7-2
length: 12
CDR3: CASSSQGPVPGF

J: TRBJ1-6
V: TRBV11-2
length: 14
CDR3: CASSPGSYNSPLHF

J: TRBJ1-5
V: TRBV14
length: 16
CDR3: CASSLMGENSNQPQHF

J: TRBJ2-7
V: TRBV28
length: 15
CDR3: CASSIGLAGLYEQYF

J: TRBJ1-3
V: TRBV12-3/TRBV12-4
length: 16
CDR3: CASTLDRALSGNTIYF

J: TRBJ2-6
V: TRBV10-3
length: 12
CDR3: CAIRQSANVLTF

J: TRBJ2-1
V: TRBV10-3
length: 15
CDR3: CAISEGGRLGDEQFF